This T cell receptor beta chain is drawn from a study of radiation and T cells in renal cell carcinoma. Study overall: Nephrectomy followed 15 Gy stereotactic body radiation by 4 weeks. Study findings and constraints: Pretreatment tumor biopsies were lacking, so baseline clonotypes are unknown. Top tumor clonotypes rose in blood 2 weeks post-radiation, then contracted.

CDR1 and CDR2 (germline): MNHEY, SVGAGI. This CDR3 has 12 amino acids. V lost 5 bases and J lost 5, with 8 bases in between. Noted time point: baseline pretreatment blood. Treatment noted: 15 Gy SBRT to primary tumor, nephrectomy 4 weeks later. Serial blood draws occurred at baseline and 2 and 4 weeks post-SBRT. In its sample, this clone was seen once. Its cognate antigen is unknown. Data came from immunoSEQ multiplex PCR; TCRdb stores just in-frame clones and leaves some out. The sample has more than 95,000 clones; around 80% are singletons. The chain has TRBV6-5 and TRBJ2-3, with D perhaps given as TRBD1 or TRBD2 (6 bases each). Sample: blood, taken from a patient whose treatment included radiotherapy and nephrectomy. The sequence came from a woman aged 60-75 years with renal cell carcinoma. Here the CDR3 DNA reads TGTGCCAGCAGTCGGGGGCAAGATACGCAGTATTTT. It yields the protein CASSRGQDTQYF.